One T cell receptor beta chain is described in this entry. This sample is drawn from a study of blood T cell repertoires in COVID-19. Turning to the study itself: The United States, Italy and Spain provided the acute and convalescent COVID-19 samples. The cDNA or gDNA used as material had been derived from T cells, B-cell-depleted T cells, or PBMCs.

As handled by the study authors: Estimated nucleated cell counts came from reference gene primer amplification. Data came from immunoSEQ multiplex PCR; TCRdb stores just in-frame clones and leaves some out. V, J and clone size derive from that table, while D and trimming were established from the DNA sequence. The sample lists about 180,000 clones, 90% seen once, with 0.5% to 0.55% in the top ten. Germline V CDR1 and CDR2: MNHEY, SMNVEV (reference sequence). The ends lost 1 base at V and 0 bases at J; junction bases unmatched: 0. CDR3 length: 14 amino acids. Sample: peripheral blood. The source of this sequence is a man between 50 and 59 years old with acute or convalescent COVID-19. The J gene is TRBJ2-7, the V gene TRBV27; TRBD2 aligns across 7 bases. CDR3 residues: CASSLWGGSYEQYF. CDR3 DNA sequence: TGTGCCAGCAGTTTATGGGGGGGCTCCTACGAGCAGTACTTC.